This entry is about one T cell receptor (beta chain). Antigen: not known. This specimen belongs to a study of cytomegalovirus exposure and HLA in healthy donors. Study-wide results and caveats: CMV antigen specificity of three CMV-associated chains was confirmed in vitro. A classifier reportedly called cytomegalovirus status with high sensitivity and specificity. Some 150 TCR beta chains were listed as cytomegalovirus-associated.

Method: immunoSEQ multiplex PCR; TCRdb's copy keeps in-frame clones and lacks some. Among some 180,000 clones listed, roughly 81% were seen once. This CDR3 is 15 amino acids long. CDR1 is MNHEY, CDR2 SMNVEV, per germline (reference sequence). V was cut by 5 bases and J by 2 bases, with 13 bases left in between. The donors were part of the validation cohort of roughly 130 subjects. That cohort was separate from the first cohort, which comprised 500 to 850 subjects. This TCR was recovered from a woman aged 25 to 39 in good health and CMV-seronegative. The chain joins TRBV27 to TRBJ1-5, with TRBD1 as a possible D gene (5 bases). Material: PBMCs. CDR3 loop: CASSASQGRNQPQHF. In DNA form, the CDR3 reads TGTGCCAGCAGTGCTTCCCAGGGTCGCAATCAGCCCCAGCATTTT.